These T cell receptor beta chains were read from a single sample in a study of PD-1 blockade in classical Hodgkin lymphoma. TCRdb's table, derived via immunoSEQ multiplex PCR, lists solely in-frame clones and lacks some. Counted here are about 30,000 clones, roughly 80% occurring once; the ten biggest clones make up roughly 0.6%. The sequences come from CD4+ T cells from blood, collected before the fourth cycle of nivolumab. The receptors derive from a human donor with classical Hodgkin lymphoma. Both conserved end residues are part of each CDR3. A D gene is named only where the DNA matches it firmly. Some rows have no size entry. The others give once, few or many, or a class for an expanded clone.

abundance,j_gene,v_gene,d_gene,CDR3nt,CDR3aa
.,TRBJ2-5,TRBV5-6,.,TGTGCCAGCGGACTTAGGGTAATACGGGGCCAAGAGACCCAGTACTTC,CASGLRVIRGQETQYF
.,TRBJ1-3,TRBV4-1,.,TGCGCCAGCAGCCCCGTAGGGGGGGACGGAAACACCATATATTTT,CASSPVGGDGNTIYF
.,TRBJ2-4,TRBV5-1,TRBD1,TGCGCCAGCAGCTTGGAATTGGGACAGGGTAACATTCAGTACTTC,CASSLELGQGNIQYF
.,TRBJ1-4,TRBV18,.,TGTGCCAGCTCACCACCGGGTGCAACTAATGAAAAACTGTTTTTT,CASSPPGATNEKLFF
.,TRBJ1-1,TRBV10-1,.,TGCGCCAGCAGCGATGCCCGACACACTGAAGCTTTCTTT,CASSDARHTEAFF
.,TRBJ2-5,TRBV5-1,.,TGCGCCAGCAGCTTCCTGCGGGCGAACCAAGAGACCCAGTACTTC,CASSFLRANQETQYF
few,TRBJ1-3,TRBV5-1,TRBD1,TGCGCCAGCAGCTCCACAGGGGGTGAAAACACCATATATTTT,CASSSTGGENTIYF
.,TRBJ2-2,TRBV5-1,.,TGCGCCAGCAGTTCACAGGGATGGGACACCGGGGAGCTGTTTTTT,CASSSQGWDTGELFF
once,TRBJ1-6,TRBV9,TRBD1,TGTGCCAGCAGCAAGACAGGGGAAAATTCACCCCTCCACTTT,CASSKTGENSPLHF
few,TRBJ1-6,TRBV2,.,TGTGCCAGCAGTGAAGTTGGGAGGGATTCACCCCTCCACTTT,CASSEVGRDSPLHF
.,TRBJ1-5,TRBV6-4,.,TGTGCCAGCAGTCTGGCAGCCAATCAGCCCCAGCATTTT,CASSLAANQPQHF
.,TRBJ2-5,TRBV10-3,TRBD2,TGTGCCATCAAGACGGTAGCGGGGGCCTCGGGGTCCCAGTACTTC,CAIKTVAGASGSQYF
.,TRBJ1-3,TRBV18,.,TGTGCCAGCTCACCCAACCTGGTGTCCGCTGGAAACACCATATATTTT,CASSPNLVSAGNTIYF
.,TRBJ1-2,TRBV6-5,TRBD1,TGTGCCAGCAGTTACTCCGGGACAGGTTACTATGGCTACACCTTC,CASSYSGTGYYGYTF
.,TRBJ1-1,TRBV12-1,.,TGTGCCAGCAGCTTGATTACAGCGGCGAACACTGAAGCTTTCTTT,CASSLITAANTEAFF
.,TRBJ2-1,TRBV5-1,.,TGCGCCAGCAGCTTGGCCGTGGCCCCGGGGTACAATGAGCAGTTCTTC,CASSLAVAPGYNEQFF
.,TRBJ2-7,TRBV6-5,.,TGTGCCAGCAGTTACGCTAGCGCTGGCATCTACGAGCAGTACTTC,CASSYASAGIYEQYF
.,TRBJ1-1,TRBV5-1,.,TGCGCCAGCAGCGTCGGCGTTCGTGGCACTGAAGCTTTCTTT,CASSVGVRGTEAFF
.,TRBJ1-2,TRBV6-5,TRBD1,TGTGCCAGCAGCCCTACCGGGACAGACCTCTATGGCTACACCTTC,CASSPTGTDLYGYTF
.,TRBJ1-5,TRBV7-2,.,TGTGCCAGCAGCTCCCAACAGGGTTCGGATCAGCCCCAGCATTTT,CASSSQQGSDQPQHF
.,TRBJ2-3,TRBV5-1,.,TGCGCCAGCAGCTTCGGGACAGAGGGAGGTACGCAGTATTTT,CASSFGTEGGTQYF
.,TRBJ1-4,TRBV5-1,.,TGCGCCAGCAGCCTACAGGACCCTACTAATGAAAAACTGTTTTTT,CASSLQDPTNEKLFF
.,TRBJ2-2,TRBV5-1,.,TGCGCCAGCAGTAGAGAAGGGGACCCGAGTACCGGGGAGCTGTTTTTT,CASSREGDPSTGELFF
.,TRBJ2-3,TRBV5-1,.,TGCGCCAGCAGCTTCTATAGCACAGATACGCAGTATTTT,CASSFYSTDTQYF
few,TRBJ1-4,TRBV5-1,.,TGCGCCAGCAGCTTGGGATCGGATGAAAAACTGTTTTTT,CASSLGSDEKLFF
.,TRBJ2-2,TRBV5-1,.,TGCGCCAGCAGCTTAGAAGCTATTACCGGGGAGCTGTTTTTT,CASSLEAITGELFF
once,TRBJ2-7,TRBV5-1,.,TGCGCCAGCAGCTTGCAAAAGGGATCCTACGAGCAGTACTTC,CASSLQKGSYEQYF
.,TRBJ1-6,TRBV14,.,TGTGCCAGCAGCCAAGAGGGGCCCCCCACCAGCTCACCCCTCCACTTT,CASSQEGPPTSSPLHF
once,TRBJ2-5,TRBV7-9,TRBD1,TGTGCCAGCAGGGACGCAGGGGGCGCAGAGACCCAGTACTTC,CASRDAGGAETQYF
.,TRBJ1-2,TRBV7-8,.,TGTGCCAGCAGCTTAGCTGTAGGCTATGGCTACACCTTC,CASSLAVGYGYTF
once,TRBJ1-4,TRBV4-1,.,TGCGCCAGCAGCCTCTTGGGGTCGAATGAAAAACTGTTTTTT,CASSLLGSNEKLFF
.,TRBJ2-2,TRBV28,.,TGTGCCAGCAGTTATTCCGCGCCGAACACCGGGGAGCTGTTTTTT,CASSYSAPNTGELFF
.,TRBJ1-2,TRBV28,TRBD1,TGTGCCAGCAGTCCCCCCGGGACAGGGTCATATGGCTACACCTTC,CASSPPGTGSYGYTF
.,TRBJ1-2,TRBV9,TRBD1,TGTGCCAGCAGTGAAACAGGGGGCGAGGAAGGCGGCTACACCTTC,CASSETGGEEGGYTF
.,TRBJ1-2,TRBV5-1,TRBD1,TGCGCCAGCAGCCTGACAGGGGGGACTACTGGCTACACCTTC,CASSLTGGTTGYTF
.,TRBJ1-1,TRBV6-5,TRBD1,TGTGCCGGCCGTAACCCGGACAGGGGGGGCACTGAAGCTTTCTTT,CAGRNPDRGGTEAFF
.,TRBJ1-6,TRBV19,.,TGTGCCAGTAGTATCCAGGGAGATTCACCCCTCCACTTT,CASSIQGDSPLHF
.,TRBJ1-3,TRBV5-1,.,TGCGCCAGCAGCTTGGGAGACTCTGGAAACACCATATATTTT,CASSLGDSGNTIYF
few,TRBJ1-2,TRBV27,TRBD1,TGTGCCAGCAGTTCACAGGGGATCTATGGCTACACCTTC,CASSSQGIYGYTF
.,TRBJ1-4,TRBV6-5,.,TGTGCCACCAAAGGGGCAGGGATGAGTGAAAAACTGTTTTTT,CATKGAGMSEKLFF